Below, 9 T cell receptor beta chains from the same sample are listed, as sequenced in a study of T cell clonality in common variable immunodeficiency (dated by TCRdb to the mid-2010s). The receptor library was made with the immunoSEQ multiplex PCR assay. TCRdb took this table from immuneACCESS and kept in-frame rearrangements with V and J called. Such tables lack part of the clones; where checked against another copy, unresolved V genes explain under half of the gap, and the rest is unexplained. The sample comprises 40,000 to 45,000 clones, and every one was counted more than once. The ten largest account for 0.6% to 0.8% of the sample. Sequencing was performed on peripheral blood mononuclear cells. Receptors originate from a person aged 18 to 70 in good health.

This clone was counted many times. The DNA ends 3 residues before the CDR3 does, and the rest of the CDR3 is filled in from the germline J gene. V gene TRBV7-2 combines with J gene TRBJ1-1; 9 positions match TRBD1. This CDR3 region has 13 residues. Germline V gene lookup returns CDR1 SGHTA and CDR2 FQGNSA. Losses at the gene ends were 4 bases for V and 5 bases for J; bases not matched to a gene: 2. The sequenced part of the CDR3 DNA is TGTGCCAGCAGCTACAGGGGGCGAACTGAA. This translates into CASSYRGRTE. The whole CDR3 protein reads CASSYRGRTEAFF.

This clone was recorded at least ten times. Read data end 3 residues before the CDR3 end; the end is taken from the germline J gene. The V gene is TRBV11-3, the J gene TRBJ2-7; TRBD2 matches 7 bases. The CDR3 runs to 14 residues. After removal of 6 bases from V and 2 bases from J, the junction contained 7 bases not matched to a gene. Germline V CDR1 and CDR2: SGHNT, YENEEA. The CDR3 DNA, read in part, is TGTGCCAGCAGGAGGCAGGCGGGGGCCTACGAG. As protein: CASRRQAGAYE. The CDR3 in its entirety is CASRRQAGAYEQYF.

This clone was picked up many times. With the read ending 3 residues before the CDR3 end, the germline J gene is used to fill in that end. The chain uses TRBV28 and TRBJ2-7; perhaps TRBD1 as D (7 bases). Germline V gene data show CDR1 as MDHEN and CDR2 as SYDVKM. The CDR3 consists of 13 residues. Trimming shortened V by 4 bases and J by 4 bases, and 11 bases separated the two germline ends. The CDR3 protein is CASSWAGGYEQYF. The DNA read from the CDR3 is TGTGCCAGCAGTTGGGCAGGGGGGTACGAG. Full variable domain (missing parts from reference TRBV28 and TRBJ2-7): DVKVTQSSRYLVKRTGEKVFLECVQDMDHENMFWYRQDPGLGLRLIYFSYDVKMKEKGDIPEGYSVSREKKERFSLILESASTNQTSMYLCASSWAGGYEQYFGPGTRLTVT.

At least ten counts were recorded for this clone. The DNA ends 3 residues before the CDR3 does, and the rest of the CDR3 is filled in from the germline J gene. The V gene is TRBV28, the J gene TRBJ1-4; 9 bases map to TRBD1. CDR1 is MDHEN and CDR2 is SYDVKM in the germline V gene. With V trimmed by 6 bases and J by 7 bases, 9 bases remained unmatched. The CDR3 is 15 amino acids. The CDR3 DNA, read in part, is TGTGCCAGCAGATCCCCGGGACAGGGACCTGAAAAA. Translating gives CASRSPGQGPEK. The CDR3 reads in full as CASRSPGQGPEKLFF.

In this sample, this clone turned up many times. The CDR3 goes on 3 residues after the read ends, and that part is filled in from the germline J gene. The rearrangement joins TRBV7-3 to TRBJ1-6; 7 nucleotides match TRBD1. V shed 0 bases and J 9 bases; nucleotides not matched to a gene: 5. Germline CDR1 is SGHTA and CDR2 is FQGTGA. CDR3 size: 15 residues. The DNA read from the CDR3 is TGTGCCAGCAGCTTAACAGGGGGCGCGGCTTCACCC. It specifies CASSLTGGAASP. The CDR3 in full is CASSLTGGAASPLHF. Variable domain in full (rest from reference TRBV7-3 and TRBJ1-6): GAGVSQTPSNKVTEKGKYVELRCDPISGHTALYWYRQSLGQGPEFLIYFQGTGAADDSGLPNDRFFAVRPEGSVSTLKIQRTERGDSAVYLCASSLTGGAASPLHFGNGTRLTVT.

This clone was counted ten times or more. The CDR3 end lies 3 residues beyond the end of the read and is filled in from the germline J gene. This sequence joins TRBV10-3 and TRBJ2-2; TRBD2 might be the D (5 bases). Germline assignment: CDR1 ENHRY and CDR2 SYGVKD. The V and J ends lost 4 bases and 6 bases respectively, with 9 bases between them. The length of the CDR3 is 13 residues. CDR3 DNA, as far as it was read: TGTGCCATCAGTGCCTCTAGCCCCGGGGAG. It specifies CAISASSPGE. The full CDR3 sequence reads CAISASSPGELFF.

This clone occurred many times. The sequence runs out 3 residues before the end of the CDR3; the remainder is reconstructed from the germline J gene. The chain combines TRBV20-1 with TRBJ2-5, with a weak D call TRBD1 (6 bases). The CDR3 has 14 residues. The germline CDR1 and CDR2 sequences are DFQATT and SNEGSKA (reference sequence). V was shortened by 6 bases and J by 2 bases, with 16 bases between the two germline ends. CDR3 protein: CSAPAGQPQETQYF. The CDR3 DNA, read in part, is TGCAGTGCACCTGCTGGACAGCCGCAAGAGACC.

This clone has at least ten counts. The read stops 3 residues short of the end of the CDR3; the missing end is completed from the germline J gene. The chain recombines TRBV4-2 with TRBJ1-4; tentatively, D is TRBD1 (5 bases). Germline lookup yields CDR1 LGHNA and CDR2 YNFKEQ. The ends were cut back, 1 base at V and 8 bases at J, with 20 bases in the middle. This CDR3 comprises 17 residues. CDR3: CASSQVGREGFDEKLFF. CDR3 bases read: TGTGCCAGCAGCCAAGTCGGCAGGGAGGGTTTTGACGAAAAA.

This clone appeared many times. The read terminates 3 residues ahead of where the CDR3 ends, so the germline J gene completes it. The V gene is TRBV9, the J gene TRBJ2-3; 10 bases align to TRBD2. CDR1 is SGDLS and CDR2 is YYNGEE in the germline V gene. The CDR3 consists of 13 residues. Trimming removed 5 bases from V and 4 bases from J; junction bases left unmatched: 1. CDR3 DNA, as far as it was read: TGTGCCAGCAGTAGCGGGAGGCCAGATACG. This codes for CASSSGRPDT. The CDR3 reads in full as CASSSGRPDTQYF.